A single sample gave rise to the 10 T cell receptor beta chains below, sequenced in a study of control samples from healthy donors and cancer patients. This table comes from immunoSEQ multiplex PCR, and its TCRdb copy is limited to in-frame clones, with some not included. The repertoire holds tens of thousands of clones, with over 75% as singletons. Material: blood. The source of these receptors is a woman aged 45 to 65 in good health.

The CDR3 bases are TGTGCCACCAGTCCCTCCTTCGGGGTAGCCGGGGAGCTGTTTTTT. Encoded protein: CATSPSFGVAGELFF. The genes are TRBV24-1 and TRBJ2-2; D perhaps matches TRBD2 (5 bases). Germline V lookup: CDR1 KGHDR, CDR2 SFDVKD. Trimming pared 6 bases from V and 6 bases from J, leaving 16 bases between. The length of the CDR3 is 15 residues.

J is TRBJ1-1 and V is TRBV30; D gene ambiguous. V gave up 3 bases and J gave up 0 bases, with 8 bases separating them. The germline gives CDR1 GTSNPN, CDR2 SVGIG (reference sequence). The CDR3 has 13 amino acids. The chain's CDR3 is CAWRVSMNTEAFF. The DNA for the CDR3 is TGTGCCTGGAGAGTTTCTATGAACACTGAAGCTTTCTTT. The full variable domain, completed using reference TRBV30 and TRBJ1-1, is SQTIHQWPATLVQPVGSPLSLECTVEGTSNPNLYWYRQAAGRGLQLLFYSVGIGQISSEVPQNLSASRPQDRQFILSSKKLLLSDSGFYLCAWRVSMNTEAFFGQGTRLTVV.

This chain uses TRBV20-1 with TRBJ1-2, with no clear D. This CDR3 comprises 11 residues. The V gene's germline CDR1 is DFQATT and CDR2 SNEGSKA (reference sequence). V gave up 6 bases and J gave up 2 bases, with 7 bases separating them. CDR3 nucleotides: TGCAGTGCCAACTTGAACTATGGCTACACCTTC. Its protein product is CSANLNYGYTF.

The CDR3 loop reads CASSRGQGANQPQHF. CDR3 nucleotides: TGTGCCAGCAGCAGGGGACAGGGGGCGAACCAGCCCCAGCATTTT. The rearrangement links TRBV5-8 to TRBJ1-5; 12 nucleotides line up with TRBD1. Unmatched junction bases numbered 6, after V lost 4 bases and J lost 7 bases. Germline V gene sequence: CDR1 SGHTS, CDR2 YDEGEE. The CDR3 is 15 amino acids.

This clone has a single count. The chain recombines TRBV9 with TRBJ2-1; D gene ambiguous. The CDR3 totals 15 residues. CDR1 and CDR2 (germline): SGDLS, YYNGEE. V was shortened by 2 bases and J by 6 bases, with 15 bases between the two germline ends. CDR3 sequence: CASSVLYGVGNEQFF. CDR3 DNA: TGTGCCAGCAGCGTTCTCTACGGAGTGGGCAATGAGCAGTTCTTC.

The J gene is TRBJ1-2, the V gene TRBV5-5, with D perhaps TRBD1 (5 bases). Looked up from germline, CDR1 is SGHKS and CDR2 is YYEKEE (reference sequence). V lost 0 bases and J lost 6, with 9 bases in between. CDR3 size: 13 residues. CDR3 in DNA: TGTGCCAGCAGCTTGGCGGGGCGGCATGGCTACACCTTC. Its translation is CASSLAGRHGYTF.

This CDR3 reads CASSSGLLTGELFF. In nucleotides, the CDR3 is TGTGCCAGCAGTTCGGGACTCCTCACCGGGGAGCTGTTTTTT. The chain carries TRBV27 and TRBJ2-2, with D possibly matching TRBD2 (6 bases). With 4 bases removed from V and 4 bases from J, the gap between germline ends came to 10 bases. Germline CDR1 MNHEY, CDR2 SMNVEV (reference sequence). The CDR3 totals 14 residues.

This chain connects TRBV15 to TRBJ2-7; D tentatively fits TRBD1 or TRBD2 (6 bases each). The germline V and J ends were trimmed by 3 bases and 1 base, with 13 bases remaining between them. Germline lookup yields CDR1 LNHNV and CDR2 YYDKDF (reference sequence). The length of the CDR3 is 15 residues. CDR3 DNA sequence: TGTGCCACCAGCAGGAAGAGAGGGGGGTCCTACGAGCAGTACTTC. Its protein product is CATSRKRGGSYEQYF.

The chain couples TRBV19 to TRBJ1-2, with 10 bases lining up with TRBD1. The CDR3 contains 15 residues. Germline V gene sequence: CDR1 LNHDA, CDR2 SQIVND (reference sequence). V shed 5 bases and J 2 bases; nucleotides not matched to a gene: 5. CDR3 nucleotide sequence: TGTGCCAGTAGTTCGGGACAGGGGACGAACTATGGCTACACCTTC. Translated, it gives CASSSGQGTNYGYTF.

The chain employs TRBV18 and TRBJ1-2, with D unclear. V was trimmed by 2 bases and J by 6 bases, leaving 10 bases between them. CDR3 length: 13 amino acids. Germline V CDR1 and CDR2: KGHSH, LQKENI. The DNA for the CDR3 is TGTGCCAGCTCACCAACAGAATTTAATGGCTACACCTTC. Translation: CASSPTEFNGYTF. The full variable domain, rest sourced from reference TRBV18 and TRBJ1-2, is NAGVMQNPRHLVRRRGQEARLRCSPMKGHSHVYWYRQLPEEGLKFMVYLQKENIIDESGMPKERFSAEFPKEGPSILRIQQVVRGDSAAYFCASSPTEFNGYTFGSGTRLTVV.